The 9 T cell receptor beta chains listed next were all sequenced from one sample in a study of shared clonotypes between healthy human individuals. Profiled with immunoSEQ multiplex PCR; TCRdb holds only in-frame clones, not every one. The table has about 660,000 clones, 74% seen once. Sequences were obtained from memory CD4+ T cells sorted from blood. As to subset: CD45RA-negative fraction. The receptors originated from a woman aged 25-40 years in good health.

There are many counts of this clone. This specimen includes other DNA sequences encoding the same CDR3. This chain connects TRBV25-1 to TRBJ2-7; 8 bases fit TRBD1. Germline V gene data show CDR1 as MGHDK and CDR2 as SYGVNS. The CDR3 sequence is 13 residues long. Trimming at V came to 7 bases and at J to 4 bases, leaving 6 bases not matched to a gene. The CDR3 DNA follows: TGTGCCAGCACAGGACAGGGCCCGTACGAGCAGTACTTC. Protein product: CASTGQGPYEQYF.

The CDR3 nucleotides are TGTGCCAGCAATTTACCCCCGACCCACTACGAGCAGTACTTC. Its protein is CASNLPPTHYEQYF. The chain is built from TRBV6-1 and TRBJ2-7; D gene uncertain. The germline V gene encodes CDR1 MNHNS and CDR2 SASEGT. Trimming removed 7 bases at V and 3 bases at J, with 16 bases between. CDR3 length equals 14 residues.

Comment on this clone: In the same sample, other DNA sequences code for this CDR3. This chain connects TRBV5-1 to TRBJ2-1; maybe TRBD2 (6 bases). Germline CDR1 and CDR2: SGHRS and YFSETQ. CDR3 size: 15 residues. V was cut by 1 base and J by 4 bases, with 12 bases left in between. The CDR3 DNA follows: TGCGCCAGCAGCTTGAGTAGCGGAGGGTACAATGAGCAGTTCTTC. Amino acids: CASSLSSGGYNEQFF.

This chain links TRBV5-1 with TRBJ2-1, with D maybe TRBD1 (7 bases). Trimming stripped 3 bases from V and 0 bases from J, with 13 bases between. There are 16 residues in the CDR3. Germline V gene data show CDR1 as SGHRS and CDR2 as YFSETQ. Here the CDR3 reads CASSSRQGGSYNEQFF. CDR3 DNA sequence: TGCGCCAGCAGCTCGAGACAGGGAGGCTCCTACAATGAGCAGTTCTTC.

The rearrangement links TRBV9 to TRBJ2-3; no clear D gene. Trimming cost V 0 bases and J 1 base, with 9 bases left between them. The CDR3 covers 15 residues. CDR1 and CDR2 (germline): SGDLS, YYNGEE. The CDR3 DNA is TGTGCCAGCAGCGTAGGGCTGGAACGCACAGATACGCAGTATTTT. Protein: CASSVGLERTDTQYF. The complete variable domain, with remaining parts taken from reference TRBV9 and TRBJ2-3, reads DSGVTQTPKHLITATGQRVTLRCSPRSGDLSVYWYQQSLDQGLQFLIQYYNGEERAKGNILERFSAQQFPDLHSELNLSSLELGDSALYFCASSVGLERTDTQYFGPGTRLTVL.

J is TRBJ1-5 and V is TRBV19, with 9 bases identical to TRBD1. V was pared by 5 bases and J by 7 bases, with 6 bases of the junction left unmatched. CDR1 and CDR2 from the germline V gene are LNHDA and SQIVND (reference sequence). This CDR3 spans 14 amino acids. Written as DNA, the CDR3 is TGTGCCAGTAGTGTAACAGGGGGCGGCCAGCCCCAGCATTTT. This gives the protein CASSVTGGGQPQHF.

This clone was counted once. The chain couples TRBV28 to TRBJ2-1; D may be TRBD2 (6 bases). This CDR3 spans 16 amino acids. Germline V lookup: CDR1 MDHEN, CDR2 SYDVKM. V gave up 4 bases and J gave up 1 base, with 14 bases separating them. CDR3 DNA sequence: TGTGCCAGCAGTTCTAAGCGGGCAGCGTCCTACAATGAGCAGTTCTTC. It yields the protein CASSSKRAASYNEQFF. Combining the CDR3 with reference TRBV28 and TRBJ2-1 gives the whole variable domain DVKVTQSSRYLVKRTGEKVFLECVQDMDHENMFWYRQDPGLGLRLIYFSYDVKMKEKGDIPEGYSVSREKKERFSLILESASTNQTSMYLCASSSKRAASYNEQFFGPGTRLTVL.

This clone has a single count. This chain joins TRBV2 and TRBJ2-2; TRBD1 or TRBD2 may be the D gene (6 bases each). The CDR3 contains 13 residues. The germline V gene has CDR1 SNHLY and CDR2 FYNNEI. Trimming took off 5 bases at V and 5 bases at J, with 9 bases between the two ends. This CDR3 reads CASSRGETGELFF. The CDR3 DNA sequence: TGTGCCAGCAGTAGGGGGGAGACCGGGGAGCTGTTTTTT.

This sequence joins TRBV30 and TRBJ2-1; D is unclear. This CDR3 has 11 residues. Germline V gene sequence: CDR1 GTSNPN, CDR2 SVGIG (reference sequence). V was pared by 3 bases and J by 13 bases, with 13 bases between. CDR3 sequence reads: CAWSRGTNQFF. CDR3 nucleotides: TGTGCCTGGAGCCGCGGAACGAATCAGTTCTTC.